One and the same sample provided the 21 T cell receptor beta chains below, sequenced in a study of T-cell reconstitution after alpha-beta-depleted transplantation in children. TCRbeta library preparation incorporated unique molecular identifiers. One entry per CDR3 protein results from TCRdb running MiXCR on the PCR reads. The repertoire holds hundreds of thousands of distinct CDR3 sequences, with under 9.5% as singletons. The sample here was PBMCs, mostly from graft donor cells, taken 180 days after TCRalphabeta/CD19-depleted stem cell transplant. All receptors derive from a male patient between 5 and 17 years old who had a stem cell transplant for acute lymphoblastic leukemia, so the T cells may come from the graft donor.

This clonotype was counted many times. The CDR3 bases are TGTGCCAGCAGTTTATTCCCCATTGGATTCGAAGCTTTCTTT. This translates into CASSLFPIGFEAFF. The chain links TRBV28 to TRBJ1-1; D gene uncertain. The V end was cut by 1 base, the J end by 8 bases, with 14 bases between. There are 14 residues in the CDR3. CDR1 MDHEN and CDR2 SYDVKM come from the germline V gene.

Only a few counts were recorded for this clonotype. This rearrangement joins TRBV4-3 to TRBJ2-2; TRBD2 aligns across 11 bases. This CDR3 spans 17 amino acids. The V gene end was trimmed by 1 base and the J gene end by 0 bases; junction bases not matched to a gene: 1. Germline loops: CDR1 LGHNA, CDR2 YSLEER. The CDR3: CASSQVSGGANTGELFF. CDR3 DNA: TGCGCCAGCAGCCAAGTTAGCGGGGGGGCGAACACCGGGGAGCTGTTTTTT.

This clonotype was picked up many times. The chain combines TRBV20-1 with TRBJ2-3; 12 bases are a match to TRBD2. Unmatched junction bases numbered 6, after V lost 3 bases and J lost 2 bases. The CDR3 consists of 16 residues. The germline CDR1 and CDR2 sequences are DFQATT and SNEGSKA (reference sequence). The CDR3 is CSARSSGRAFTDTQYF. The CDR3 DNA reads TGCAGTGCTAGGTCTAGCGGGAGGGCCTTCACAGATACGCAGTATTTT.

This clonotype was detected many times. The rearrangement links TRBV20-1 to TRBJ2-5, with TRBD2 matching 10 bases. J was trimmed by 7 bases and V by 0 bases; bases with no gene match: 5. CDR3 length: 14 amino acids. Germline V gene data show CDR1 as DFQATT and CDR2 as SNEGSKA (reference sequence). CDR3 coding DNA: TGCAGTGCTAGAGATCTTGTAGCGGGGGGGACCCAGTACTTC. Translated, it gives CSARDLVAGGTQYF.

This clonotype has more than one count but fewer than ten. V is TRBV20-1 and J is TRBJ1-2; D remains ambiguous. Germline loops: CDR1 DFQATT, CDR2 SNEGSKA (reference sequence). V lost 1 base to trimming and J lost 4 bases, with 10 bases between them. This CDR3 has 13 amino acids. The CDR3 nucleotides read TGCAGTGCTAGAGTTTCGGGCAGCTATGGCTACACCTTC. It translates to CSARVSGSYGYTF.

This chain joins TRBV5-1 and TRBJ2-7, with 9 bases aligning to TRBD1. The CDR3 has 14 residues. Germline V gives CDR1 SGHRS, CDR2 YFSETQ. J was trimmed by 5 bases and V by 5 bases; bases with no gene match: 8. The CDR3 loop is CASSAGTGSNEQYF. Here the CDR3 DNA reads TGCGCCAGCAGTGCCGGGACAGGGTCCAACGAGCAGTACTTC.

The chain links TRBV2 to TRBJ2-7; D gene ambiguous. V lost 7 bases to trimming and J lost 0 bases, with 10 bases between them. The CDR3 contains 13 residues. Germline CDR1 and CDR2: SNHLY and FYNNEI. The CDR3 DNA is TGTGCCAGCAACAGTCCTTCCTCCTACGAGCAGTACTTC. Protein sequence: CASNSPSSYEQYF.

This clonotype has a count of ten or more. The V and J genes are TRBV9 and TRBJ1-4; 7 bases fit TRBD1. V shed 0 bases, J shed 8 bases, and the junction held 10 bases outside the gene matches. The V gene's germline CDR1 is SGDLS and CDR2 YYNGEE. The CDR3 has 16 amino acids. The CDR3 loop reads CASSVATDRVEEKLFF. Written as DNA, the CDR3 is TGTGCCAGCAGCGTAGCTACTGACAGGGTGGAGGAAAAACTGTTTTTT.

This clonotype was found many times. The rearrangement joins TRBV11-2 to TRBJ1-5, with 7 positions matching TRBD1. Germline V gene data show CDR1 as SGHAT and CDR2 as FQNNGV. This CDR3 has 15 residues. V was clipped by 4 bases and J by 4 bases; unmatched bases: 7. The chain's CDR3 is CASSSATGTNQPQHF. For the CDR3, the DNA is TGTGCCAGCAGCTCTGCGACAGGGACGAATCAGCCCCAGCATTTT.

A note on this clonotype: A read error is possible here, since a much larger clone lies one base away. The chain combines TRBV3-1 with TRBJ2-7; unclear D gene. Trimming shortened V by 0 bases and J by 6 bases, and 15 bases separated the two germline ends. This CDR3 is built from 15 residues. From germline, CDR1 is LGHDT and CDR2 YNNKEL (reference sequence). The CDR3 DNA sequence: TGTGCCAGCAGCCAAGATCCTGAGTTATTCTGCGAGCAGTACTTC. It specifies CASSQDPELFCEQYF.

The table lists this clonotype with many counts. In nucleotides, the CDR3 is TGCGCCAGCAGCTCCTCCGGGCGGAACTACGAGCAGTACTTC. Its protein product is CASSSSGRNYEQYF. V usage is TRBV5-1 and J usage is TRBJ2-7; D is uncertain. This CDR3 has 14 residues. Trimming cost V 3 bases and J 3 bases, with 13 bases left between them. The germline CDR1 and CDR2 sequences are SGHRS and YFSETQ.

This clonotype was detected ten times or more. V is TRBV7-8 and J is TRBJ2-1; no firm D call. This CDR3 is 13 amino acids long. Germline V CDR1 and CDR2: SGHVS, FQNEAQ. Trimming pared 1 base from V and 9 bases from J, leaving 10 bases between. The CDR3 sequence is CASSLVKSGEQFF. CDR3 nucleotide sequence: TGTGCCAGCAGCTTAGTCAAGTCGGGTGAGCAGTTCTTC.

Many counts were recorded for this clonotype. This rearrangement joins TRBV18 to TRBJ2-1, with TRBD1 matching over 8 bases. Germline CDR1 and CDR2: KGHSH and LQKENI. The trim removed 4 bases at V and 3 bases at J, leaving 8 bases unmatched. This CDR3 is built from 16 residues. As DNA, the CDR3 is TGTGCCAGCTCACGGGACAGGTCCCTTTTCTACAATGAGCAGTTCTTC. It specifies CASSRDRSLFYNEQFF.

This clonotype has at least ten counts. This chain links TRBV14 with TRBJ1-4, with D maybe TRBD1 (6 bases). Looked up from germline, CDR1 is SGHDN and CDR2 is FVKESK. Trimming shortened V by 4 bases and J by 10 bases, and 10 bases separated the two germline ends. There are 12 residues in the CDR3. CDR3 nucleotide sequence: TGTGCCAGCAGCCCGACAGGTGGAAAACTGTTTTTT. This codes for CASSPTGGKLFF.

This clonotype was seen ten or more times. The chain recombines TRBV9 with TRBJ2-3; 11 bases match TRBD1. The CDR3 has 17 amino acids. The ends lost 0 bases at V and 2 bases at J; junction bases unmatched: 5. The germline gives CDR1 SGDLS, CDR2 YYNGEE. The CDR3 loop is CASSVAGQGASTDTQYF. The CDR3 bases are TGTGCCAGCAGCGTAGCAGGACAGGGGGCCTCCACAGATACGCAGTATTTT.

There are many counts of this clonotype. The chain joins TRBV15 to TRBJ1-5, with D unresolved. Looked up from germline, CDR1 is LNHNV and CDR2 is YYDKDF (reference sequence). The CDR3 is 14 residues long. Deletions cut 4 bases from V and 7 bases from J, with 14 bases between. The CDR3 spells CATSNVPSKQPQHF. In DNA form, the CDR3 reads TGTGCCACCAGCAATGTCCCGTCGAAACAGCCCCAGCATTTT.

This clonotype was seen at least ten times. This sequence joins TRBV6-1 and TRBJ2-2, with TRBD2 identical over 11 bases. V lost 6 bases to trimming and J lost 4 bases; unmatched junction nucleotides: 13. CDR3 length: 18 residues. Germline V gene data show CDR1 as MNHNS and CDR2 as SASEGT. CDR3 amino acids: CASRERLAGGRGTGELFF. In DNA form, the CDR3 reads TGTGCCAGCAGGGAAAGGCTAGCGGGGGGCCGGGGCACCGGGGAGCTGTTTTTT.

The sample holds many counts of this clonotype. The chain employs TRBV5-1 and TRBJ2-3, with 11 bases matching TRBD2. This CDR3 is built from 16 residues. CDR1 and CDR2 from the germline V gene are SGHRS and YFSETQ. J gave up 2 bases and V 3 bases, and 5 bases lay outside the gene matches. CDR3 in amino acids: CASSSGLAEPTDTQYF. CDR3 sequence (DNA): TGCGCCAGCAGCTCGGGACTAGCGGAGCCCACAGATACGCAGTATTTT.

The sample holds many counts of this clonotype. The chain combines TRBV12-3 or TRBV12-4 with TRBJ2-7; 7 positions match TRBD2. The length of the CDR3 is 15 residues. V trimming: 5 bases; J trimming: 6 bases; junction bases outside the gene matches: 13. CDR3 loop: CASSLRLAPRGEQYF. The DNA of the CDR3 is TGTGCCAGCAGTCTCCGACTAGCCCCCCGGGGCGAGCAGTACTTC.

The sample holds many counts of this clonotype. This rearrangement joins TRBV12-3 or TRBV12-4 to TRBJ2-7, with D possibly being TRBD1 or TRBD2 (5 bases each). The V end was cut by 6 bases, the J end by 5 bases, with 14 bases between. The CDR3 runs 13 residues. The CDR3 loop reads CASSLGTAHEQYF. CDR3 DNA: TGTGCCAGCAGCCTTGGGACCGCTCACGAGCAGTACTTC.

This clonotype occurred many times. The chain has TRBV29-1 and TRBJ2-2; tentative D call: TRBD2 (5 bases). In germline, CDR1 is SQVTM, CDR2 ANQGSEA. Between the trimmed V and J ends, which lost 5 bases and 4 bases, there was a span of 11 bases. The CDR3 is made up of 13 amino acids. CDR3 nucleotides: TGCAGCGTTCTGAGGGCCGGCACCGGGGAGCTGTTTTTT. This sequence encodes CSVLRAGTGELFF.